The 20 T cell receptor beta chains listed next were all sequenced from one sample in a study of human thymus T cells. Sequenced by immunoSEQ multiplex PCR; TCRdb stores in-frame clones only, minus some. The top ten clones hold around 0.034% of a sample with tens of thousands of clones, about 95% of them seen once. Corrective heart surgery yielded resections, and these provided the thymus tissue. The sample taken for sequencing was thymus tissue. All receptors derive from a girl under three years old with a congenital heart defect but otherwise immunologically healthy.

The chain recombines TRBV28 with TRBJ1-5; 12 bases line up with TRBD1. With V trimmed by 6 bases and J by 6 bases, 12 bases remained unmatched. Germline V gene lookup returns CDR1 MDHEN and CDR2 SYDVKM. The CDR3 contains 17 residues. CDR3 coding DNA: TGTGCCAGCAGCCTACAACCGGGACAGGGGGCAGGTCAGCCCCAGCATTTT. The encoded protein is CASSLQPGQGAGQPQHF.

The chain is built from TRBV4-1 and TRBJ2-7; perhaps TRBD2 as D (6 bases). This CDR3 region has 16 residues. The V and J ends lost 5 bases and 3 bases respectively, with 20 bases between them. Germline lookup yields CDR1 MGHRA and CDR2 YSYEKL. CDR3 in amino acids: CASSFVPGLALYEQYF. CDR3 sequence (DNA): TGCGCCAGCAGCTTCGTACCGGGACTTGCACTCTACGAGCAGTACTTC.

CDR3 DNA sequence: TGCGCCAGCAGCCAAGATCCCAGCCCCCACCACTCCAATGAGCAGTTCTTC. Its protein product is CASSQDPSPHHSNEQFF. The V call is TRBV4-1, the J call TRBJ2-1; no clear D. CDR1 is MGHRA and CDR2 is YSYEKL in the germline V gene. The length of the CDR3 is 17 residues. Between the trimmed V and J ends, which lost 0 bases and 6 bases, there was a span of 18 bases.

CDR3 in amino acids: CASSPTPYNEQFF. The CDR3 bases are TGTGCCAGCAGCCCGACTCCGTACAATGAGCAGTTCTTC. This chain links TRBV9 with TRBJ2-1; no clear D gene. The germline CDR1 and CDR2 sequences are SGDLS and YYNGEE. The CDR3 has 13 amino acids. V lost 4 bases, J lost 4 bases, and 9 bases lay in between.

The chain is built from TRBV7-2 and TRBJ2-7; 11 bases are a match to TRBD2. The CDR3 extends over 16 amino acids. The germline V gene has CDR1 SGHTA and CDR2 FQGNSA. V was clipped by 1 base and J by 2 bases; unmatched bases: 4. CDR3 in DNA: TGTGCCAGCAGCTTAGGGGGTAGCGGGAGGGCCTACGAGCAGTACTTC. Amino acids: CASSLGGSGRAYEQYF.

The J gene is TRBJ1-3, the V gene TRBV19, with 12 bases identical to TRBD1. The CDR3 loop spans 14 amino acids. J gave up 11 bases and V 3 bases, and 5 bases lay outside the gene matches. Germline V gene data show CDR1 as LNHDA and CDR2 as SQIVND (reference sequence). The CDR3 DNA sequence: TGTGCCAGTAGTATGGAGGGACAGGGGGCGGCCATATATTTT. This gives the protein CASSMEGQGAAIYF.

The chain uses TRBV15 and TRBJ1-4; D is ambiguous. The CDR3 is 12 residues long. The V and J ends lost 4 bases and 12 bases respectively, with 12 bases between them. The germline gives CDR1 LNHNV, CDR2 YYDKDF (reference sequence). Written as DNA, the CDR3 is TGTGCCACCAGCACCAGGACTGGGGAACTGTTTTTT. The encoded protein is CATSTRTGELFF. Full variable domain (remainder filled in from reference TRBV15 and TRBJ1-4): DAMVIQNPRYQVTQFGKPVTLSCSQTLNHNVMYWYQQKSSQAPKLLFHYYDKDFNNEADTPDNFQSRRPNTSFCFLDIRSPGLGDTAMYLCATSTRTGELFFGSGTQLSVL.

The chain is built from TRBV14 and TRBJ1-2, with TRBD1 identical over 7 bases. The CDR3 is made up of 17 amino acids. Trimming at V came to 0 bases and at J to 1 base, leaving 8 bases not matched to a gene. CDR1 and CDR2 (germline): SGHDN, FVKESK. CDR3 nucleotides: TGTGCCAGCAGCCAAGAGACGAGCGACAGGGATAACTATGGCTACACCTTC. It specifies CASSQETSDRDNYGYTF.

The V and J genes are TRBV7-9 and TRBJ1-4; D is unresolved. This CDR3 has 11 amino acids. Deletions cut 6 bases from V and 7 bases from J, with 6 bases between. CDR1 and CDR2 (germline): SEHNR, FQNEAQ (reference sequence). CDR3 sequence (DNA): TGTGCCAGCAGTGAAGGTGAAAAACTGTTTTTT. Protein sequence: CASSEGEKLFF.

The chain links TRBV5-6 to TRBJ2-3; D is uncertain. From germline, CDR1 is SGHDT and CDR2 YYEEEE. This CDR3 contains 16 residues. Trimming pared 0 bases from V and 0 bases from J, leaving 11 bases between. CDR3 loop: CASSLDGFLSTDTQYF. In DNA, the CDR3 is TGTGCCAGCAGCTTGGACGGGTTCCTGAGCACAGATACGCAGTATTTT.

The chain employs TRBV11-2 and TRBJ1-1, with D possibly matching TRBD1 (6 bases). This CDR3 is 19 amino acids long. The germline CDR1 and CDR2 sequences are SGHAT and FQNNGV. Between the trimmed V and J ends, which lost 1 base and 0 bases, there was a span of 21 bases. This CDR3 reads CASSLVQEGGIPMNTEAFF. CDR3 DNA: TGTGCCAGCAGCTTAGTTCAGGAGGGGGGGATACCTATGAACACTGAAGCTTTCTTT.

V is TRBV2 and J is TRBJ1-5; no definite D call. V was cut by 1 base and J by 2 bases, with 15 bases left in between. The CDR3 runs to 17 residues. CDR1 SNHLY and CDR2 FYNNEI come from the germline V gene. The CDR3 loop reads CASSEGTTHARNQPQHF. CDR3 coding DNA: TGTGCCAGCAGTGAAGGGACGACACACGCCCGCAATCAGCCCCAGCATTTT.

The chain carries TRBV19 and TRBJ2-2; weak D call: TRBD2 (5 bases). The germline V gene has CDR1 LNHDA and CDR2 SQIVND (reference sequence). This CDR3 contains 11 residues. The DNA for the CDR3 is TGTGGGGTAGCGAGCACCGGGGAGCTGTTTTTT. Its protein product is CGVASTGELFF.

This rearrangement joins TRBV25-1 to TRBJ2-7; 9 bases agree with TRBD1. The CDR3 consists of 14 residues. Germline CDR1 reads MGHDK; CDR2 reads SYGVNS. The ends lost 7 bases at V and 1 base at J; junction bases unmatched: 5. The CDR3 is CASTPGTGSYEQYF. CDR3 nucleotide sequence: TGTGCCAGCACCCCTGGGACAGGGTCCTACGAGCAGTACTTC.

The chain combines TRBV4-3 with TRBJ2-1; TRBD2 matches at 7 bases. Germline CDR1 LGHNA, CDR2 YSLEER. Trimming at V came to 4 bases and at J to 1 base, leaving 10 bases not matched to a gene. The CDR3 totals 17 residues. This chain's CDR3 is CASSREGRAPSYNEQFF. CDR3 DNA: TGCGCCAGCAGCCGGGAGGGTCGGGCTCCATCCTACAATGAGCAGTTCTTC.

The chain combines TRBV4-2 with TRBJ2-7; 9 nucleotides line up with TRBD1. The CDR3 is 17 residues long. Germline V gene lookup returns CDR1 LGHNA and CDR2 YNFKEQ. With 1 base clipped from V and 6 bases from J, the junction kept 13 bases outside the gene matches. The CDR3 nucleotides are TGTGCCAGCAGCCAAGGACCTGAGGGACAGGGTATTCGCGAGCAGTACTTC. Translated, it gives CASSQGPEGQGIREQYF.

V and J are TRBV10-2 and TRBJ2-3; 8 nucleotides match TRBD2. The junction had 11 bases not matched to a gene; V was cut back by 10 bases and J by 2 bases. The CDR3 is 15 residues long. CDR1 is WSHSY and CDR2 is SAAADI in the germline V gene. CDR3 coding DNA: TGCGCCACCGTCAGGACTAGCCGAATCACAGATACGCAGTATTTT. Translated: CATVRTSRITDTQYF.

A remark on this clone: A junction boundary mismatches the germline segment, possibly from a read error. The chain is built from TRBV11-3 and TRBJ2-1; 9 nucleotides line up with TRBD2. CDR1 and CDR2 (germline): SGHNT, YENEEA. The length of the CDR3 is 17 residues. CDR3 bases: TGTGCCAGCAGCCTAGAGATAGCGGGAGCGCGTCGGAATGAGCAGTTCTTC. Translation gives CASSLEIAGARRNEQFF.

The chain recombines TRBV4-3 with TRBJ2-5; 9 nucleotides align to TRBD1. The closer fit of TRBJ2-7 to the DNA end suggests the J call may be wrong. CDR3 size: 17 residues. Germline loops: CDR1 LGHNA, CDR2 YSLEER. The CDR3 coding sequence is TGCGCCAGCAGCCGGAACAGGGGGCAGGGAATATCCTACGAGCAGTACTTC. As protein: CASSRNRGQGISYEQYF.

This clone is a singleton in its sample. The chain couples TRBV18 to TRBJ2-3; D ambiguous. Looked up from germline, CDR1 is KGHSH and CDR2 is LQKENI. Trimming pared 3 bases from V and 10 bases from J, leaving 23 bases between. The CDR3 is 16 amino acids. CDR3 protein: CASSPFPHKRVDAQYF. CDR3 nucleotide sequence: TGTGCCAGCTCACCGTTCCCCCACAAACGGGTGGATGCGCAGTATTTT. Together with reference TRBV18 and TRBJ2-3, the CDR3 gives the full variable domain: NAGVMQNPRHLVRRRGQEARLRCSPMKGHSHVYWYRQLPEEGLKFMVYLQKENIIDESGMPKERFSAEFPKEGPSILRIQQVVRGDSAAYFCASSPFPHKRVDAQYFGPGTRLTVL.